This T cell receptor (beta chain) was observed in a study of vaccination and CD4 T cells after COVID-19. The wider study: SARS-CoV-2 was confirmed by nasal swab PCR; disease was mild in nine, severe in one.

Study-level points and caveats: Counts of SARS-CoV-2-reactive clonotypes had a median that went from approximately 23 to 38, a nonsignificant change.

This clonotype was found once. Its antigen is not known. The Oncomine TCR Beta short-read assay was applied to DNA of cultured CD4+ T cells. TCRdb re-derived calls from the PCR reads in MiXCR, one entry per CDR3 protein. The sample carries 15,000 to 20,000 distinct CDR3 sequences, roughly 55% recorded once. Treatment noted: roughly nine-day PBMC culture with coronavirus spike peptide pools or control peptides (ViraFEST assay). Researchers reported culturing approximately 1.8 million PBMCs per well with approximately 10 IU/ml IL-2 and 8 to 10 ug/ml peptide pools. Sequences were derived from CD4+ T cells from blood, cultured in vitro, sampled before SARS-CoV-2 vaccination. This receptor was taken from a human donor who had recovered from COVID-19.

The CDR3 bases are TGCGCCAGCAGTTACCGGGAGACCTACAATGAGCAGTTCTTC. Translating it yields CASSYRETYNEQFF. The gene calls are TRBV10-1 and TRBJ2-1; D might be TRBD2 (6 bases). Looked up from germline, CDR1 is WNHNN and CDR2 is SYGVQD (reference sequence). V gave up 5 bases and J gave up 2 bases, with 10 bases separating them. This CDR3 has 14 amino acids.